This T cell receptor (beta chain) was found in a study of cytomegalovirus exposure and HLA in healthy donors. There are 15 residues in the CDR3. The V end lost 8 bases, the J end lost 0 bases, and 11 bases lay between the germline ends. Looked up from germline, CDR1 is LGHNA and CDR2 is YNFKEQ. Primers for the PCR totalled 60 Vbeta and 13 Jbeta. Clones were read by immunoSEQ multiplex PCR, and TCRdb kept only the in-frame ones, dropping some. The sample yields 200,000 to 250,000 clones, around 80% seen once. For this clone: Its antigen is not known.

Regarding the study as a whole: In vitro checks showed that a few CMV-associated chains really do target CMV antigens. In a later analysis, HLA-associated TCR beta chains were more clonally expanded than equally common others. Indistinguishable V segments, including TRBV6-2 and TRBV6-3, were excluded.

The specimen was PBMCs. This chain links TRBV4-2 with TRBJ2-6, with D possibly matching TRBD2 (6 bases). The clonotype comes from a man aged 35-49 years in good health and CMV-seronegative. The CDR3 spells CASGRRGSGANVLTF. The CDR3 region has the DNA TGTGCCAGCGGAAGGAGGGGCTCTGGGGCCAACGTCCTGACTTTC.